This T cell receptor (beta chain) was recovered during a study of control samples from healthy donors and cancer patients. Assay: immunoSEQ multiplex PCR; the TCRdb copy retains only in-frame clones and omits some. The sample has roughly 130,000 clones; roughly 94% are singletons. The CDR3 is made up of 14 amino acids. Germline loops: CDR1 SGHTA, CDR2 FQGNSA. V was pared by 5 bases and J by 4 bases, with 6 bases of the junction left unmatched. The receptor's source is a man aged 60 to 69 with colorectal cancer. Sequenced material: PBMCs. The chain is built from TRBV7-2 and TRBJ1-2; 8 positions agree with TRBD1. CDR3 loop: CASSVGQGGYGYTF. The CDR3 DNA reads TGTGCCAGCAGCGTCGGACAGGGTGGCTATGGCTACACCTTC.